This entry features one TCR beta chain sequence. cDNA synthesis used the whole RNA isolate, giving expressed TCRB sequences. Assay used: immunoSEQ multiplex PCR; TCRdb lists only in-frame clones, some missing. The sample shows tens of thousands of clones, roughly 30% of them seen only once. This sample was taken from a study of beta chain features in type 1 diabetes. CDR3 length: 14 amino acids. J gave up 9 bases and V 4 bases, and 6 bases lay outside the gene matches. Germline CDR1 SGHDT, CDR2 YYEEEE. One heparinised blood draw averaging approximately 100 mL was given by each donor. The chain employs TRBV5-6 and TRBJ2-1, with 11 bases lining up with TRBD2. Material: stem cell memory CD4+ T cells from blood. The origin of this receptor is a woman aged 18-29 years in good health. The CDR3 loop reads CASSPLAGVGEQFF. The CDR3, as DNA: TGTGCCAGCAGCCCACTAGCGGGAGTTGGTGAGCAGTTCTTC.